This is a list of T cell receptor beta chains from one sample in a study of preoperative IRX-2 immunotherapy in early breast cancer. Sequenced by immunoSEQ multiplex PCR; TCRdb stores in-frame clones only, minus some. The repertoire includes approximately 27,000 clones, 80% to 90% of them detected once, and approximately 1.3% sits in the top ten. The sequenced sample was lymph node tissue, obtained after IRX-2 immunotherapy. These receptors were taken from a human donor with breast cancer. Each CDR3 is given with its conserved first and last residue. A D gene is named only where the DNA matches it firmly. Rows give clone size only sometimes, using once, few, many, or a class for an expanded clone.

CASSDGRGNSGNTIYF,TGCGCCAGCAGTGATGGCAGGGGTAATTCTGGAAACACCATATATTTT,.,TRBV10-2,TRBJ1-3,once
CASSLFYGKTGNQPQHF,TGTGCCAGCAGTTTATTTTACGGAAAAACTGGCAATCAGCCCCAGCATTTT,.,TRBV28,TRBJ1-5,.
CASQTPANYGYTF,TGTGCCAGCCAGACTCCGGCAAACTATGGCTACACCTTC,.,TRBV28,TRBJ1-2,.
CASSPGGGADTEAFF,TGTGCCAGCTCACCAGGGGGGGGCGCAGACACTGAAGCTTTCTTT,.,TRBV18,TRBJ1-1,.
CASSYNPYEQYF,TGTGCCAGCAGTTACAACCCCTACGAGCAGTACTTC,.,TRBV6-8,TRBJ2-7,.
CAWSVFYEQYF,TGTGCCTGGAGTGTTTTTTACGAGCAGTACTTC,.,TRBV30,TRBJ2-7,.
CASTRRKDYLSNYGYTF,TGTGCCAGCACCCGCCGGAAAGATTACCTTTCAAACTATGGCTACACCTTC,.,TRBV6-8,TRBJ1-2,.
CASSYTSLANTGELFF,TGTGCCAGCAGTTACACTAGCCTCGCGAACACCGGGGAGCTGTTTTTT,.,TRBV6-7,TRBJ2-2,.
CASIYDGGYGYTF,TGTGCCAGCATTTACGACGGGGGTTATGGCTACACCTTC,.,TRBV6-8,TRBJ1-2,.
CASSRPGGRAEAFF,TGCGCCAGCAGCAGGCCAGGAGGGAGGGCTGAAGCTTTCTTT,.,TRBV5-1,TRBJ1-1,.
CASSEVGFNSGNTIYF,TGTGCCAGCAGTGAAGTGGGTTTCAACTCTGGAAACACCATATATTTT,.,TRBV6-1,TRBJ1-3,.
CASRQGLGTQYF,TGTGCCAGCCGCCAAGGCCTGGGGACCCAGTACTTC,.,TRBV28,TRBJ2-5,.
CASRLTGSTYGYTF,TGTGCCAGCAGACTGACAGGGTCGACGTATGGCTACACCTTC,TRBD1,TRBV28,TRBJ1-2,.
CASSPLGTVAFF,TGTGCCAGCTCACCTCTCGGGACTGTGGCTTTCTTT,.,TRBV18,TRBJ1-1,.
CASSVVTHYEQYF,TGTGCCAGCAGTGTGGTAACCCACTACGAGCAGTACTTC,.,TRBV6-8,TRBJ2-7,.
CASSSYRDRVSHGYTF,TGTGCCAGCAGTTCCTACCGGGACAGGGTATCTCATGGCTACACCTTC,TRBD1,TRBV6-8,TRBJ1-2,.
CASSLATGIRQEELFF,TGTGCCAGCAGCTTGGCGACAGGGATTAGGCAAGAGGAGCTGTTTTTT,TRBD1,TRBV11-3,TRBJ2-2,few
CASSFFTDTQYF,TGTGCCAGCAGTTTCTTCACAGATACGCAGTATTTT,.,TRBV6-8,TRBJ2-3,.
CASCIRNVPLHF,TGTGCCAGCTGTATACGAAACGTACCCCTCCACTTT,.,TRBV12-5,TRBJ1-6,.
CASSLASGRHEAFF,TGCGCCAGCAGCTTGGCTTCAGGGCGTCATGAAGCTTTCTTT,.,TRBV5-1,TRBJ1-1,.
CAWTPQGYPGNTIYF,TGTGCCTGGACCCCGCAGGGTTATCCTGGAAACACCATATATTTT,.,TRBV30,TRBJ1-3,.
CSVQESLNQPQHF,TGCAGCGTTCAGGAGAGCCTCAATCAGCCCCAGCATTTT,.,TRBV29-1,TRBJ1-5,.
CASNRGQVRVAGELFF,TGTGCCAGCAACCGAGGACAGGTTCGGGTGGCCGGGGAGCTGTTTTTT,TRBD1,TRBV6-8,TRBJ2-2,once
CASSLTTGENDYYGYTF,TGCGCCAGCAGTCTAACGACAGGGGAAAATGACTACTATGGCTACACCTTC,TRBD1,TRBV23-1,TRBJ1-2,few
CASSERVSTDTQYF,TGTGCCAGCTCCGAGCGGGTAAGCACAGATACGCAGTATTTT,.,TRBV12-5,TRBJ2-3,.
CASSLAATWGRSGNTIYF,TGTGCCAGCAGCTTAGCGGCTACGTGGGGGCGCTCTGGAAACACCATATATTTT,.,TRBV15,TRBJ1-3,.
CAISEARQTGELFF,TGTGCCATCAGTGAGGCACGACAAACCGGGGAGTTGTTTTTT,.,TRBV10-3,TRBJ2-2,.
CASSEVVGNTGELFF,TGCGCCAGCAGTGAAGTGGTGGGCAACACCGGGGAGCTGTTTTTT,.,TRBV10-2,TRBJ2-2,.
CASSLITGGTYEQYF,TGCGCCAGCAGCTTGATTACAGGGGGCACCTACGAGCAGTACTTC,TRBD1,TRBV5-1,TRBJ2-7,.
CASSPRTDSGNTIYF,TGTGCCAGCTCACCACGGACGGATTCTGGAAACACCATATATTTT,.,TRBV18,TRBJ1-3,few
CASSSLDRNEAFF,TGTGCCAGCAGTTCCCTCGACAGGAATGAAGCTTTCTTT,.,TRBV6-8,TRBJ1-1,few
CASSYGSLSSYEQYF,TGTGCCAGCAGTTACGGCTCCCTGAGCTCCTACGAGCAGTACTTC,.,TRBV6-8,TRBJ2-7,.
CSVAETGTSGNEQFF,TGCAGCGTTGCTGAAACCGGGACTAGCGGGAATGAGCAGTTCTTC,TRBD2,TRBV29-1,TRBJ2-1,.
CASTSLGQGRETQYF,TGTGCCAGCACCTCCCTGGGACAGGGTCGGGAGACCCAGTACTTC,TRBD1,TRBV12-5,TRBJ2-5,.
CASSPPGHNYGYTF,TGTGCCAGCAGTCCACCGGGACACAACTATGGCTACACCTTC,.,TRBV28,TRBJ1-2,once
CATSRPQGASKKPQHF,TGTGCCACCAGCAGGCCACAGGGGGCGAGTAAGAAGCCCCAGCATTTT,TRBD1,TRBV15,TRBJ1-5,.
CASTEQGSQPQHF,TGTGCCAGCACCGAACAGGGAAGTCAGCCCCAGCATTTT,.,TRBV6-7,TRBJ1-5,few
CASSRRGATNEKLFF,TGCGCCAGCAGCCGCAGGGGCGCAACTAATGAAAAACTGTTTTTT,.,TRBV4-1,TRBJ1-4,.
CASSVEYEQYF,TGTGCCAGCAGTGTTGAATACGAGCAGTACTTC,.,TRBV6-4,TRBJ2-7,.
CASRTRPNYGYTF,TGTGCCAGCAGAACAAGACCTAACTATGGCTACACCTTC,.,TRBV6-8,TRBJ1-2,once
CASSFPTGGRSNQPQHF,TGTGCCAGTAGTTTTCCAACAGGGGGCCGAAGCAATCAGCCCCAGCATTTT,TRBD1,TRBV19,TRBJ1-5,few
CASSLDRSHGELFF,TGTGCCAGCAGCTTAGATCGATCCCACGGGGAGCTGTTTTTT,.,TRBV11-3,TRBJ2-2,.
CAISPRMASGNTIYF,TGTGCCATCAGTCCTCGTATGGCCTCTGGAAACACCATATATTTT,.,TRBV6-8,TRBJ1-3,.
CASSLEARHQNTEAFF,TGCGCCAGCAGCTTGGAGGCGAGACACCAGAACACTGAAGCTTTCTTT,.,TRBV5-1,TRBJ1-1,.
CASSPLTGSYGYTF,TGTGCCAGCTCACCCCTGACAGGGAGCTATGGCTACACCTTC,TRBD1,TRBV18,TRBJ1-2,.
CASTGGGPVEHEQFF,TGTGCCAGCACCGGCGGGGGGCCCGTTGAGCATGAGCAGTTCTTC,TRBD2,TRBV28,TRBJ2-1,.
CASSRNRQTGELFF,TGTGCCAGCAGCCGGAACAGACAGACCGGGGAGCTGTTTTTT,.,TRBV14,TRBJ2-2,.
CASSQNRVQETQYF,TGTGCCAGCAGTCAGAACAGGGTCCAAGAGACCCAGTACTTC,.,TRBV28,TRBJ2-5,.
CASSPPNRPTYGYTF,TGTGCCAGCTCACCACCGAACAGGCCGACGTATGGCTACACCTTC,.,TRBV18,TRBJ1-2,.
CSVIRDSVLHTF,TGCAGCGTTATCCGGGACAGTGTCTTACACACCTTC,TRBD1,TRBV29-1,TRBJ1-2,.
CATSRDLMLAGDTDTQYF,TGTGCCACCAGCAGAGATCTAATGCTAGCGGGGGACACAGATACGCAGTATTTT,TRBD2,TRBV15,TRBJ2-3,.
CASSTSQGGNSPLHF,TGTGCCAGCTCAACTTCACAGGGGGGTAATTCACCCCTCCACTTT,TRBD1,TRBV18,TRBJ1-6,.
CASRNRGSGQGGGYTF,TGTGCCAGCCGAAACCGGGGGTCCGGACAGGGCGGAGGCTACACCTTC,TRBD1,TRBV18,TRBJ1-2,.
CASSLAAGTGTDTQYF,TGCGCCAGCAGCTTGGCCGCAGGGACGGGCACAGATACGCAGTATTTT,.,TRBV5-1,TRBJ2-3,.
CASSLDSISQPQHF,TGCGCCAGCAGCTTAGACAGTATAAGTCAGCCCCAGCATTTT,.,TRBV5-1,TRBJ1-5,.